This TCR beta chain was captured by sequencing in a study of blood T cell repertoires in COVID-19. About the study: The cDNA or gDNA used as material had been derived from T cells, B-cell-depleted T cells, or PBMCs.

In germline, CDR1 is SGHVS, CDR2 FQNEAQ. The CDR3 contains 17 residues. The V gene end was trimmed by 1 base and the J gene end by 4 bases; junction bases not matched to a gene: 4. In the study's own analysis: Amplified reference gene primers provided the basis for estimating nucleated cell counts. Sequencing was performed with immunoSEQ multiplex PCR; in TCRdb, only in-frame clones are kept and a portion is missing. The V and J calls and the clone size are those of that table, but D and trimming were determined from the DNA. The sample holds about 80,000 clones, around 81% seen once. The sequenced sample consisted of peripheral blood. The chain combines TRBV7-8 with TRBJ2-5, with TRBD2 matching 15 bases. This TCR derives from a human donor in a cohort sampled during active COVID-19. The CDR3 DNA is TGTGCCAGCAGCTTAGGAGTGGGACTAGCGGGGGGAGAGACCCAGTACTTC. As protein: CASSLGVGLAGGETQYF.